These 30 T cell receptor beta chains came from one sample sequenced in a study of neurological immune-mediated disorders. TCRdb reprocessed the 5' RACE reads via MiXCR and lists one record per CDR3 protein. Of 69,000 or so distinct CDR3 sequences listed, 4.5% to 6% are singletons. Sequenced material: PBMCs. These receptor sequences come from a woman aged 65 to 85 with multiple sclerosis.

This clonotype was recorded a few times. CDR3 sequence reads: CSATPGLAGDSYEQYF. The CDR3 nucleotides are TGCAGTGCCACTCCGGGACTAGCGGGTGATTCCTACGAGCAGTACTTC. This chain connects TRBV20-1 to TRBJ2-7, with 12 bases aligning to TRBD2. Germline lookup yields CDR1 DFQATT and CDR2 SNEGSKA (reference sequence). CDR3 length: 16 amino acids. Unmatched junction bases numbered 10, after V lost 6 bases and J lost 1 base.

The gene calls are TRBV6-2 or TRBV6-3 and TRBJ2-2; TRBD2 aligns across 10 bases. This CDR3 comprises 16 residues. V was clipped by 5 bases and J by 2 bases; unmatched bases: 5. Germline CDR1 is MNHEY and CDR2 is SVGEGT. In nucleotides, the CDR3 is TGTGCCAGCAGTCGATCTAGCGGGAGAAACACCGGGGAGCTGTTTTTT. Translating gives CASSRSSGRNTGELFF.

This clonotype was counted between two and nine times. The chain is built from TRBV18 and TRBJ1-1; 8 bases align to TRBD1. CDR1 KGHSH and CDR2 LQKENI come from the germline V gene. Unmatched junction bases numbered 7, after V lost 6 bases and J lost 4 bases. The CDR3 extends over 14 amino acids. CDR3 region: CASSAGQGRTEAFF. CDR3 nucleotides: TGTGCCAGCTCGGCCGGACAGGGACGCACTGAAGCTTTCTTT.

This clonotype appeared many times. V and J are TRBV6-5 and TRBJ1-5; unclear D gene. V was shortened by 6 bases and J by 11 bases, with 8 bases between the two germline ends. The CDR3 contains 10 residues. In germline, CDR1 is MNHEY, CDR2 SVGAGI. The CDR3 is CASSPLAQHF. The CDR3, as DNA: TGTGCCAGCAGCCCACTAGCCCAGCATTTT.

This clonotype was observed at least ten times. The chain joins TRBV12-3 or TRBV12-4 to TRBJ1-2; a possible D gene is TRBD1 (6 bases). The CDR3 has 15 residues. The germline V and J ends were trimmed by 6 bases and 1 base, with 15 bases remaining between them. CDR3: CASRFWDTRNYGYTF. CDR3 nucleotides: TGTGCCAGCAGGTTCTGGGACACCCGTAACTATGGCTACACCTTC.

This clonotype has ten or more counts. The chain employs TRBV27 and TRBJ2-4; possible D gene TRBD1, 5 bases. In germline, CDR1 is MNHEY, CDR2 SMNVEV (reference sequence). V lost 8 bases and J lost 6, with 26 bases in between. CDR3 length equals 17 residues. The CDR3 region has the DNA TGTGCCAGCGCCGATATGTGGCAGGGTAACGTTAGAAACATTCAGTACTTC. Translating it yields CASADMWQGNVRNIQYF.

This clonotype occurred many times. The CDR3 protein is CASSLVGRPYNEQFF. In DNA form, the CDR3 reads TGTGCCAGCAGCTTAGTGGGGCGGCCTTACAATGAGCAGTTCTTC. The chain has TRBV7-2 and TRBJ2-1, with D maybe TRBD1 (5 bases). The CDR3 is 15 amino acids. Germline-derived CDR1 and CDR2 are SGHTA and FQGNSA. V lost 1 base and J lost 4, with 11 bases in between.

This clonotype occurred many times. V gene TRBV10-3 combines with J gene TRBJ1-5, with TRBD1 identical over 9 bases. V was pared by 6 bases and J by 7 bases, with 7 bases of the junction left unmatched. Per the germline V gene, CDR1 is ENHRY and CDR2 is SYGVKD. The length of the CDR3 is 14 residues. This CDR3 is CAISSTGGGQPQHF. DNA for the CDR3: TGTGCCATCAGCTCCACAGGGGGCGGGCAGCCCCAGCATTTT.

This clonotype was seen many times. The V gene is TRBV20-1, the J gene TRBJ2-1; 12 nucleotides line up with TRBD2. The CDR3 totals 16 residues. In germline, CDR1 is DFQATT, CDR2 SNEGSKA (reference sequence). Trimming removed 4 bases from V and 7 bases from J; junction bases left unmatched: 11. The CDR3 region is CSANLVTSGRTNEQFF. The CDR3 region has the DNA TGCAGTGCTAACTTGGTGACTAGCGGGAGAACTAATGAGCAGTTCTTC.

The table lists this clonotype with many counts. This sequence joins TRBV15 and TRBJ1-2; D is possibly TRBD1 (6 bases). Trimming cost V 5 bases and J 4 bases, with 17 bases left between them. Germline V gives CDR1 LNHNV, CDR2 YYDKDF (reference sequence). The CDR3 consists of 15 residues. CDR3 DNA: TGTGCCACCAGCCGAGTTCCTTCAGGGGTCTATGGCTACACCTTC. This translates into CATSRVPSGVYGYTF.

This clonotype occurred many times. The chain has TRBV7-9 and TRBJ2-1; D might be TRBD1 or TRBD2, each matching 5 bases. The CDR3 length is 16 residues. V gave up 5 bases and J gave up 9 bases, with 23 bases separating them. Per the germline V gene, CDR1 is SEHNR and CDR2 is FQNEAQ (reference sequence). CDR3: CASSPLTGTKASEQFF. The CDR3 nucleotides are TGTGCCAGCAGCCCGCTTACCGGGACCAAAGCCAGTGAGCAGTTCTTC.

This clonotype was found many times. This chain uses TRBV7-9 with TRBJ1-1; TRBD1 might be the D (6 bases). This CDR3 is 17 amino acids long. Germline CDR1 and CDR2: SEHNR and FQNEAQ (reference sequence). V was trimmed by 5 bases and J by 11 bases, leaving 30 bases between them. For the CDR3, the DNA is TGTGCCAGCAGCGCCGGGACGGGGGGCGCGATCCTCCTGGCTGCTTTCTTT. It codes for CASSAGTGGAILLAAFF.

This clonotype was recorded at least ten times. The chain recombines TRBV12-3 or TRBV12-4 with TRBJ2-1; TRBD2 agrees at 10 bases. V lost 1 base to trimming and J lost 7 bases; unmatched junction nucleotides: 7. CDR3 length: 16 amino acids. The CDR3 DNA reads TGTGCCAGCAGTTTAGGTTGGACTAGCGGTTGGAATGAGCAGTTCTTC. This translates into CASSLGWTSGWNEQFF.

This clonotype was counted at least ten times. The V and J genes are TRBV6-5 and TRBJ2-2; the match to TRBD2 covers 7 bases. Germline loops: CDR1 MNHEY, CDR2 SVGAGI. The CDR3 loop spans 16 amino acids. J lost 7 bases, V lost 5 bases, and 13 bases had no gene match. In nucleotides, the CDR3 is TGTGCCAGCAGTCCGCGGGACTACCTACAAAGCGGGGAGCTGTTTTTT. Translation gives CASSPRDYLQSGELFF.

This clonotype was seen ten or more times. The genes are TRBV7-9 and TRBJ2-1, with no clear D. The CDR3 is 12 amino acids. Germline V gene data show CDR1 as SEHNR and CDR2 as FQNEAQ (reference sequence). V lost 0 bases and J 6 bases, leaving 3 bases between the germline ends. CDR3 sequence: CASSLAINEQFF. For the CDR3, the DNA is TGTGCCAGCAGCTTAGCCATCAATGAGCAGTTCTTC.

This clonotype was seen repeatedly, ten times or more. The chain joins TRBV7-2 to TRBJ2-1; D call uncertain. The CDR3 has 14 amino acids. Germline lookup yields CDR1 SGHTA and CDR2 FQGNSA. Between the trimmed V and J ends, which lost 6 bases and 2 bases, there was a span of 11 bases. The CDR3 here is CASSSVSPYNEQFF. The CDR3 nucleotides are TGTGCCAGCAGTTCAGTAAGCCCCTACAATGAGCAGTTCTTC.

This clonotype was seen many times. The CDR3 is CASSPRQLMNTEAFF. In DNA, the CDR3 is TGTGCCAGCTCACCAAGACAGCTGATGAACACTGAAGCTTTCTTT. The chain is built from TRBV18 and TRBJ1-1; TRBD1 might be the D (5 bases). Trimming stripped 2 bases from V and 0 bases from J, with 10 bases between. Germline loops: CDR1 KGHSH, CDR2 LQKENI. The CDR3 sequence is 15 residues long.

This clonotype was recorded at least ten times. The chain has TRBV12-3 or TRBV12-4 and TRBJ2-7, with no clear D. Trimming removed 2 bases from V and 4 bases from J, with 9 bases in between. The CDR3 covers 13 residues. Here the CDR3 DNA reads TGTGCCAGCAGTTTAAGTAGATCATACGAGCAGTACTTC. Its protein product is CASSLSRSYEQYF.

This clonotype was seen a few times. The V and J genes are TRBV11-2 and TRBJ2-2, with D possibly TRBD1 on 6 matching bases. This CDR3 contains 15 residues. Germline values: CDR1 SGHAT, CDR2 FQNNGV. Trimming pared 7 bases from V and 0 bases from J, leaving 12 bases between. CDR3 amino acids: CASIPGTTNTGELFF. In DNA form, the CDR3 reads TGTGCCAGCATTCCCGGGACAACGAACACCGGGGAGCTGTTTTTT.

The table lists this clonotype with a few counts. Here the CDR3 DNA reads TGCAGTGCTAGAGGGGGCTGGGCGGGAGTCGGCAATGAGCAGTTCTTC. Its protein product is CSARGGWAGVGNEQFF. This chain joins TRBV20-1 and TRBJ2-1, with TRBD2 matching over 7 bases. V shed 1 base and J 6 bases; nucleotides not matched to a gene: 12. Germline V gives CDR1 DFQATT, CDR2 SNEGSKA (reference sequence). There are 16 residues in the CDR3.

Comments on this clonotype: This may arise from a read error, as a much more abundant clone is one base away. The V gene is TRBV6-4, the J gene TRBJ2-1, with TRBD1 as a possible D gene (5 bases). The CDR3 has 14 amino acids. Germline CDR1 and CDR2: MRHNA and SNTAGT. Deletions cut 4 bases from V and 6 bases from J, with 13 bases between. CDR3 amino acids: CASSALKGPNEQFF. CDR3 DNA: TGTGCCAGCAGTGCCTTAAAGGGGCCCAATGAGCAGTTCTTC.

This clonotype was recorded at least ten times. The chain recombines TRBV6-2 or TRBV6-3 with TRBJ1-1; D is possibly TRBD1 (5 bases). The CDR3 has 12 residues. The ends were cut back, 2 bases at V and 10 bases at J, with 11 bases in the middle. Germline CDR1 MNHEY, CDR2 SVGEGT. CDR3 coding DNA: TGTGCCAGCAGTTACGGGGGTCTTGGAGCTTTCTTT. Its protein product is CASSYGGLGAFF.

This clonotype was found a few times. The CDR3 sequence is CASSRPGGANEKLFF. The CDR3 DNA reads as TGTGCCAGCAGCCGTCCAGGGGGAGCTAATGAAAAACTGTTTTTT. The chain recombines TRBV28 with TRBJ1-4, with TRBD1 matching over 7 bases. The CDR3 covers 15 residues. Germline-derived CDR1 and CDR2 are MDHEN and SYDVKM. The V and J ends lost 6 bases and 3 bases, in that order; junction bases with no gene match: 7.

This clonotype was seen repeatedly, ten times or more. The J gene is TRBJ2-1, the V gene TRBV5-6; D possibly corresponds to TRBD1 (7 bases). Deletions cut 1 base from V and 2 bases from J, with 16 bases between. CDR1 is SGHDT, CDR2 YYEEEE, per germline. This CDR3 contains 17 residues. The CDR3 DNA follows: TGTGCCAGCAGCTTGAACTTGGGGGGACAGACCTACAATGAGCAGTTCTTC. Translated: CASSLNLGGQTYNEQFF.

This clonotype was counted at least ten times. This chain joins TRBV29-1 and TRBJ2-4, with 7 bases aligning to TRBD2. Germline loops: CDR1 SQVTM, CDR2 ANQGSEA. J gave up 16 bases and V 4 bases, and 16 bases lay outside the gene matches. CDR3 length: 13 amino acids. The CDR3 here is CSVVRPGGGEVYF. The CDR3 bases are TGCAGCGTTGTACGTCCGGGAGGCGGGGAAGTTTACTTC.

In this sample, this clonotype turned up many times. V gene TRBV9 combines with J gene TRBJ2-1; D uncertain. The germline gives CDR1 SGDLS, CDR2 YYNGEE. This CDR3 is built from 12 residues. The ends were cut back, 3 bases at V and 4 bases at J, with 5 bases in the middle. CDR3 protein: CASSATYNEQFF. Here the CDR3 DNA reads TGTGCCAGCAGCGCGACATACAATGAGCAGTTCTTC.

Comments on this clonotype: The junction departs from germline at one end; a sequencing error may be responsible. The chain is built from TRBV6-2 or TRBV6-3 and TRBJ1-5, with D perhaps TRBD1 (6 bases). This CDR3 contains 13 residues. Germline-derived CDR1 and CDR2 are MNHEY and SVGEGT. The DNA for the CDR3 is TGTGCCAGCAGTTACGAGGGGGTCCAGCACCAGCATTTT. It translates to CASSYEGVQHQHF.

This clonotype occurred many times. This chain uses TRBV6-6 with TRBJ2-5, with 10 bases matching TRBD1. V dropped 5 bases and J dropped 1; count of bases not matched to a gene: 7. There are 16 residues in the CDR3. The germline gives CDR1 MNHNY, CDR2 SVGAGI (reference sequence). The chain's CDR3 is CASSDLRDRGQETQYF. The CDR3 DNA reads as TGTGCCAGCAGTGACCTCCGGGACAGGGGCCAAGAGACCCAGTACTTC.

This clonotype was seen ten or more times. The CDR3 coding sequence is TGTGCCAGCAGCCAAGATCTGGGGCTTGGCGATGAGCAGTTCTTC. Protein product: CASSQDLGLGDEQFF. The chain recombines TRBV3-1 with TRBJ2-1; D may be TRBD1 (5 bases). This CDR3 contains 15 residues. Germline values: CDR1 LGHDT, CDR2 YNNKEL (reference sequence). V gave up 0 bases and J gave up 8 bases, with 14 bases separating them.

The chain joins TRBV5-1 to TRBJ2-5; either TRBD1 or TRBD2 may fit D (5 bases each). V was clipped by 0 bases and J by 5 bases, with 14 bases between them. CDR1 SGHRS and CDR2 YFSETQ come from the germline V gene. This CDR3 is built from 15 residues. The CDR3 DNA sequence: TGCGCCAGCAGCTTGGGGGGCGAGGGAGCGGAGACCCAGTACTTC. Protein: CASSLGGEGAETQYF.